The 17 T cell receptor beta chains presented below share a single source sample, sequenced in a study of blood T cell repertoires in COVID-19. Repertoires were generated with immunoSEQ multiplex PCR, while TCRdb's copy carries only in-frame clones and drops some. The profile covers some 260,000 clones, with roughly 88% appearing a single time and about 5.9% taken by the ten largest. The material sequenced was peripheral blood. Source of these receptors: a woman aged 25-40 years with COVID-19, enrolled during active disease.

V usage is TRBV6-5 and J usage is TRBJ1-4; D remains ambiguous. The CDR3 is 15 amino acids. Trimming stripped 3 bases from V and 5 bases from J, with 13 bases between. CDR1 and CDR2 from the germline V gene are MNHEY and SVGAGI. CDR3 sequence reads: CASSYLGTGNEKLFF. The DNA for the CDR3 is TGTGCCAGCAGTTATCTGGGCACGGGGAATGAAAAACTGTTTTTT.

The CDR3 bases are TGTGCCACCAGCAGTCGATCCGGGACAGGGAGAGAAAAACTGTTTTTT. Residues: CATSSRSGTGREKLFF. The chain uses TRBV15 and TRBJ1-4; 9 bases align to TRBD1. V trimming: 3 bases; J trimming: 8 bases; junction bases outside the gene matches: 10. CDR3 length: 16 residues. From germline, CDR1 is LNHNV and CDR2 YYDKDF (reference sequence).

The chain is built from TRBV29-1 and TRBJ2-3, with a possible D match to TRBD1 (8 bases). V dropped 6 bases and J dropped 8 bases, with 12 bases sitting between them. CDR3 length equals 11 residues. Germline CDR1 SQVTM, CDR2 ANQGSEA. CDR3 sequence (DNA): TGCAGCGTGGACAGGGAGGGTACGCAGTATTTT. This codes for CSVDREGTQYF.

The gene calls are TRBV5-6 and TRBJ1-2, with TRBD1 matching 8 bases. Germline V lookup: CDR1 SGHDT, CDR2 YYEEEE. Trimming at V came to 5 bases and at J to 4 bases, leaving 7 bases not matched to a gene. CDR3 length equals 14 residues. In DNA, the CDR3 is TGTGCCAGCAGGATCCAGGGGGCTGGCTATGGCTACACCTTC. This sequence encodes CASRIQGAGYGYTF.

V is TRBV29-1 and J is TRBJ1-1; D unresolved. The CDR3 contains 11 residues. The V and J ends lost 2 bases and 11 bases respectively, with 12 bases between them. Germline V gives CDR1 SQVTM, CDR2 ANQGSEA. For the CDR3, the DNA is TGCAGCGTTGAAAGCGGAACTTACGCTTTCTTT. It codes for CSVESGTYAFF.

V gene TRBV19 combines with J gene TRBJ2-5, with a weak D call TRBD1 (5 bases). V lost 1 base and J 1 base, leaving 13 bases between the germline ends. Per germline, CDR1 LNHDA and CDR2 SQIVND (reference sequence). There are 16 residues in the CDR3. CDR3 sequence reads: CASSIGGTGAQETQYF. The CDR3 DNA reads as TGTGCCAGTAGTATAGGGGGAACAGGAGCCCAAGAGACCCAGTACTTC.

The chain joins TRBV7-2 to TRBJ2-4; TRBD1 agrees at 7 bases. From germline, CDR1 is SGHTA and CDR2 FQGNSA. Trimming at V came to 5 bases and at J to 4 bases, leaving 11 bases not matched to a gene. The length of the CDR3 is 16 residues. CDR3 bases: TGTGCCAGCAGCGACTCGGGGACAGCCTTTAAAAACATTCAGTACTTC. Its translation is CASSDSGTAFKNIQYF.

The chain employs TRBV4-1 and TRBJ2-5; the D is unclear. Per the germline V gene, CDR1 is MGHRA and CDR2 is YSYEKL. The CDR3 is 13 residues long. Deletions cut 6 bases from V and 3 bases from J, with 11 bases between. The CDR3 loop is CASSRSVKETQYF. The CDR3 region has the DNA TGCGCCAGCAGTCGCTCAGTCAAAGAGACCCAGTACTTC.

This chain connects TRBV12-2 to TRBJ2-7; the DNA was not used to check the table's D call, TRBD1. TRBV12-2 is tagged as a pseudogene. The CDR3 is 13 residues long. The DNA for the CDR3 is TGTGCAAGTCGCTTCGGACAGGGCTACGAGCAGTACTTC. This codes for CASRFGQGYEQYF.

This rearrangement joins TRBV6-5 to TRBJ1-2; D perhaps matches TRBD1 (6 bases). CDR1 is MNHEY and CDR2 is SVGAGI in the germline V gene. The CDR3 sequence is 13 residues long. Trimming removed 2 bases from V and 4 bases from J, with 8 bases in between. As DNA, the CDR3 is TGTGCCAGCAGTTACCCGGACAGCTATGGCTACACCTTC. Amino acids: CASSYPDSYGYTF.

This clone was counted a single time. The chain employs TRBV7-9 and TRBJ2-5, with 7 bases matching TRBD1. V was pared by 5 bases and J by 1 base, with 7 bases of the junction left unmatched. This CDR3 is 15 amino acids long. Germline loops: CDR1 SEHNR, CDR2 FQNEAQ (reference sequence). The CDR3 sequence is CASSRGQILQETQYF. The CDR3 DNA sequence: TGTGCCAGCAGCCGGGGACAGATACTCCAAGAGACCCAGTACTTC.

The V and J genes are TRBV2 and TRBJ2-7; TRBD1 agrees at 10 bases. Germline V gene data show CDR1 as SNHLY and CDR2 as FYNNEI. The CDR3 extends over 13 amino acids. V shed 5 bases and J 3 bases; nucleotides not matched to a gene: 1. As DNA, the CDR3 is TGTGCCAGCAGTAGGACAGGGGGCTACGAGCAGTACTTC. Its translation: CASSRTGGYEQYF.

The genes are TRBV10-3 and TRBJ2-1, with D possibly matching TRBD1 (5 bases). The germline V and J ends were trimmed by 3 bases and 10 bases, with 19 bases remaining between them. This CDR3 region has 15 residues. The germline gives CDR1 ENHRY, CDR2 SYGVKD. CDR3 region: CAISDSDSRLREQFF. CDR3 bases: TGTGCCATCAGTGACTCCGACAGCCGTCTCAGAGAGCAGTTCTTC.

This clone was counted once. Other DNA sequences within the sample encode an identical CDR3. V is TRBV5-4 and J is TRBJ2-5, with a possible D match to TRBD2 (6 bases). CDR1 and CDR2 (germline): SGHNT, YYREEE (reference sequence). The length of the CDR3 is 14 residues. V shed 0 bases and J shed 1 base, with 7 bases lying between them. CDR3 protein: CASSLAGVQETQYF. The CDR3 DNA sequence: TGTGCCAGCAGCTTGGCGGGAGTCCAAGAGACCCAGTACTTC.

This clone was seen once. The V gene is TRBV12-5, the J gene TRBJ2-2, with TRBD1 as a possible D gene (5 bases). CDR1 and CDR2 from the germline V gene are LGHNT and FRNRAP. Trimming shortened V by 2 bases and J by 6 bases, and 16 bases separated the two germline ends. CDR3 length: 16 amino acids. CDR3 nucleotides: TGTGCTAGTGGTTTGCCAGGGATCCCCTGGCCCGGGGAGCTGTTTTTT. Its translation: CASGLPGIPWPGELFF.

V and J are TRBV6-5 and TRBJ1-1; 7 positions agree with TRBD1. The CDR3 sequence is 16 residues long. CDR1 is MNHEY, CDR2 SVGAGI, per germline. V was pared by 2 bases and J by 5 bases, with 11 bases of the junction left unmatched. The CDR3 DNA reads TGTGCCAGCAGTTACCGACAGGGTAGCATCGAGACTGAAGCTTTCTTT. It yields the protein CASSYRQGSIETEAFF.

The V and J genes are TRBV27 and TRBJ1-5; 9 positions agree with TRBD1. Germline trimming cut 6 bases from V and 7 bases from J; bases unmatched to any gene: 10. The germline V gene has CDR1 MNHEY and CDR2 SMNVEV (reference sequence). The CDR3 totals 15 residues. The CDR3 loop is CASSPLGQGIQPQHF. CDR3 coding DNA: TGTGCCAGCAGCCCCCTGGGACAGGGTATCCAGCCCCAGCATTTT.